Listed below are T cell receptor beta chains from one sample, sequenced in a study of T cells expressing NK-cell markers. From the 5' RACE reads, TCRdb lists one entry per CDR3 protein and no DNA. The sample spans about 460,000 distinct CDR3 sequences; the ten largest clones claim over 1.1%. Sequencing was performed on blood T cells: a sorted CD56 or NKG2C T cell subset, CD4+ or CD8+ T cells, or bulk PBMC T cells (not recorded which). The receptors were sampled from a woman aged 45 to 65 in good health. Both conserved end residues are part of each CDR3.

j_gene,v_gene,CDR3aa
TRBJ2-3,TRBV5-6,CASSLERTSADTQYF
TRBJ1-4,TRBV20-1,CSAPIRRETEKLFF
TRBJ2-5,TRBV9,CASSVDRPRLGVRETQYF
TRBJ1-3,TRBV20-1,CSATSGRGNTIYF
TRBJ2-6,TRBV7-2,CASSFDVGAGANVLTF
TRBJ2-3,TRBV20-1,CSARPLDRSSTDTQYF
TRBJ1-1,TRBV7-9,CASSLVASARATEAFF
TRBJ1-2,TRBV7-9,CASSALGTGDPYGYTF
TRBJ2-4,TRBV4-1,CASSQMDRGTENIQYF
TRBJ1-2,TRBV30,CAWSYGNGYGYTF
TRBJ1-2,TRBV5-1,CASSANSGTPGHYGYTF
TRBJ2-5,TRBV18,CASSTSIRGGAQETQYF
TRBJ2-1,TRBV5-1,CASSSRPGTSGYNEQFF
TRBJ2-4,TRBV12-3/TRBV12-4,CASSFGGGSIQYF
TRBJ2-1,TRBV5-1,CASSPWVQADRVRFDEQFF
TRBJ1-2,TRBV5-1,CASSGPGQGAVYGYTF